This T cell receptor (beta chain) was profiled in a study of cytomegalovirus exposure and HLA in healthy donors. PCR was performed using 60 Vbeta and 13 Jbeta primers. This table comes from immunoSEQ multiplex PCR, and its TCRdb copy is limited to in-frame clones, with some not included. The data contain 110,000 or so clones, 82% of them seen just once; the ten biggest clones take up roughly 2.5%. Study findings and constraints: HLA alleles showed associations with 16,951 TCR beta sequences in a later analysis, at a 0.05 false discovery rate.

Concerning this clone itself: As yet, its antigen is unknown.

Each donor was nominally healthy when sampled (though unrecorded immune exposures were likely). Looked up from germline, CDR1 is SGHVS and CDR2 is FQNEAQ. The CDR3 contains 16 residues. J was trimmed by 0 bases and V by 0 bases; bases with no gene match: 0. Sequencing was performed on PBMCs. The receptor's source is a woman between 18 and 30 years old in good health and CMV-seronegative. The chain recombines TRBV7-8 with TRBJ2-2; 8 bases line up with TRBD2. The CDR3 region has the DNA TGTGCCAGCAGCTTAGCTAGCGGGACGAACACCGGGGAGCTGTTTTTT. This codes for CASSLASGTNTGELFF.